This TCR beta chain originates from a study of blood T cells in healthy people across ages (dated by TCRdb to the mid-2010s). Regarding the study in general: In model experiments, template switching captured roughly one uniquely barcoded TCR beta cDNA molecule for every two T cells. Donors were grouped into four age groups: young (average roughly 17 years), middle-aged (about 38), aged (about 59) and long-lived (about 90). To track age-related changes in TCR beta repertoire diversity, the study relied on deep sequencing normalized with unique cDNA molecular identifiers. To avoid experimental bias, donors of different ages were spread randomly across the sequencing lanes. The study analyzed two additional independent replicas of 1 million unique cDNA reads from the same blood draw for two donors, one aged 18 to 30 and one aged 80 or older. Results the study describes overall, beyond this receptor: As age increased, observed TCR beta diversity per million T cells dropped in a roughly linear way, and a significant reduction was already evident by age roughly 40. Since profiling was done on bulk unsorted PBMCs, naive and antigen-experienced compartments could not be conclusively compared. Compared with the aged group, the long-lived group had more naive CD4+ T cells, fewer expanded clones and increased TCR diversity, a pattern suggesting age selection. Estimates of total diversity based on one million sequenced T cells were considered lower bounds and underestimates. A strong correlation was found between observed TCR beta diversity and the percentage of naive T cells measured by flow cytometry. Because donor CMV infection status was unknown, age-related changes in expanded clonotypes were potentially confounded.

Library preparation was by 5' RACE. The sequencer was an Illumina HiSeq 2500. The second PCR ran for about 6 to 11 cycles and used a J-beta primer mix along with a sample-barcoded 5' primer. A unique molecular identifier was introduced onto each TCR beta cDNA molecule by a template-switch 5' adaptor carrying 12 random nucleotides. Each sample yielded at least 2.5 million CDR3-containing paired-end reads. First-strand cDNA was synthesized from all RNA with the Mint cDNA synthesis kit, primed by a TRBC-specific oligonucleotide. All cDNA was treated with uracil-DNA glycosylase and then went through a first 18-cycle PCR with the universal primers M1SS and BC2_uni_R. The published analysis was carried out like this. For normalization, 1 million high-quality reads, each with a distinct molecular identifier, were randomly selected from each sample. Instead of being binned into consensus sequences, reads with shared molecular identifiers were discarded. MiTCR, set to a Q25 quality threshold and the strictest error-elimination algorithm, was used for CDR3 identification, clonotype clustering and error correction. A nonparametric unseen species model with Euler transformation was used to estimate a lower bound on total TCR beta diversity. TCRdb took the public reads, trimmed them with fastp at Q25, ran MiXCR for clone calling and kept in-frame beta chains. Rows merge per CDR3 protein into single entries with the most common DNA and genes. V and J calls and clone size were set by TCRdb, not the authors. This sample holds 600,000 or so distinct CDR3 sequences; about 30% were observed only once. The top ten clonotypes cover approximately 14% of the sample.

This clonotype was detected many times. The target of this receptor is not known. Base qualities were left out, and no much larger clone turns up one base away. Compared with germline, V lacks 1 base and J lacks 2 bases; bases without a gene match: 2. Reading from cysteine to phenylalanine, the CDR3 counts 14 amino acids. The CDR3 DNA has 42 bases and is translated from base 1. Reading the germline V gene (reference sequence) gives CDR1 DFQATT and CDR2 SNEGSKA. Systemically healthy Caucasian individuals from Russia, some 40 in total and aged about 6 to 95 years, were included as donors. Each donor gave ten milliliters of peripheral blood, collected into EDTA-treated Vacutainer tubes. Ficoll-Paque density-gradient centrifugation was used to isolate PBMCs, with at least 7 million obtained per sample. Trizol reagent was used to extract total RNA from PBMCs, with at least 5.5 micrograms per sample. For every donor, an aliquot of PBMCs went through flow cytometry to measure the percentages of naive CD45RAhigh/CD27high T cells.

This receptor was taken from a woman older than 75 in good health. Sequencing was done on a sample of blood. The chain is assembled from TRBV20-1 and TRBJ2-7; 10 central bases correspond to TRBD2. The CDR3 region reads CSARVSGGAYEQYF. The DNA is TGCAGTGCTAGAGTGAGCGGGGGGGCCTACGAGCAGTACTTC.